A single sample gave rise to the 21 T cell receptor beta chains below, sequenced in a study of T cells after yellow fever vaccination. TCRdb ran MiXCR on the 5' RACE reads and lists one entry per CDR3 protein. The sample lists 600,000 to 750,000 distinct CDR3 sequences, more than 9% seen once, with 15% in the top ten. The input for sequencing was PBMCs, taken on the day of the yellow fever booster vaccination. All receptors derive from a man aged 25 to 40 who received the YFV17D yellow fever vaccine.

This clonotype occurred a few times. The chain joins TRBV20-1 to TRBJ2-3, with D unresolved. Germline V gene sequence: CDR1 DFQATT, CDR2 SNEGSKA (reference sequence). The CDR3 is 13 amino acids. V was pared by 2 bases and J by 3 bases, with 9 bases between. DNA of the CDR3: TGCAGTGCTAGACCTACCGGGACAGATACGCAGTATTTT. Protein: CSARPTGTDTQYF.

This clonotype was detected only a few times. The J gene is TRBJ2-7, the V gene TRBV7-9; 12 bases match TRBD2. Germline CDR1 is SEHNR and CDR2 is FQNEAQ (reference sequence). The CDR3 extends over 16 amino acids. The V and J ends lost 3 bases and 2 bases, in that order; junction bases with no gene match: 5. The CDR3 protein is CASSFGLAGTTYEQYF. For the CDR3, the DNA is TGTGCCAGCAGCTTCGGACTAGCGGGGACTACCTACGAGCAGTACTTC.

The rearrangement uses TRBV7-9 and TRBJ1-1, with D unresolved. The V and J ends lost 5 bases and 4 bases respectively, with 5 bases between them. This CDR3 is built from 11 residues. CDR1 is SEHNR and CDR2 is FQNEAQ in the germline V gene (reference sequence). For the CDR3, the DNA is TGTGCCAGCAGCGACCTCACTGAAGCTTTCTTT. Protein product: CASSDLTEAFF.

The table lists this clonotype with a few counts. The gene calls are TRBV30 and TRBJ1-1; D not certain. V lost 2 bases and J lost 1, with 14 bases in between. The CDR3 loop spans 15 amino acids. Germline assignment: CDR1 GTSNPN and CDR2 SVGIG (reference sequence). CDR3 loop: CAWSRRGSANTEAFF. Written as DNA, the CDR3 is TGTGCCTGGAGTAGAAGAGGGTCTGCGAACACTGAAGCTTTCTTT.

V and J are TRBV6-2 or TRBV6-3 and TRBJ2-7; TRBD1 might be the D (6 bases). CDR1 and CDR2 from the germline V gene are MNHEY and SVGEGT. This CDR3 spans 14 amino acids. Trimming took off 2 bases at V and 6 bases at J, with 14 bases between the two ends. The CDR3 coding sequence is TGTGCCAGCAGTTACGGGCTGGACAGCGGCGAGCAGTACTTC. Amino acids: CASSYGLDSGEQYF.

The chain links TRBV7-2 to TRBJ1-1; D may be TRBD1 (5 bases). The CDR3 runs 13 residues. CDR1 is SGHTA and CDR2 is FQGNSA in the germline V gene. Trimming left V 2 bases short and J 6 bases short, with 10 bases between. The CDR3 here is CASSLRTRAEAFF. The DNA of the CDR3 is TGTGCCAGCAGCTTACGGACCAGGGCTGAAGCTTTCTTT.

This sequence joins TRBV18 and TRBJ2-3, with 7 positions matching TRBD2. Trimming took 5 bases from V and 4 from J; bases not matched to a gene: 6. This CDR3 region has 14 residues. Germline V CDR1 and CDR2: KGHSH, LQKENI. Here the CDR3 reads CASSFAGVPDTQYF. For the CDR3, the DNA is TGTGCCAGCTCATTCGCGGGAGTCCCAGATACGCAGTATTTT.

This clonotype was counted between two and nine times. The chain combines TRBV6-1 with TRBJ1-5; maybe TRBD1 (5 bases). Trimming took 2 bases from V and 2 from J, leaving 10 bases between them. The V gene's germline CDR1 is MNHNS and CDR2 SASEGT. This CDR3 has 15 amino acids. This CDR3 reads CASSERDVGNQPQHF. The CDR3 DNA is TGTGCCAGCAGTGAACGGGACGTCGGCAATCAGCCCCAGCATTTT.

This clonotype was seen repeatedly, ten times or more. The chain links TRBV6-5 to TRBJ2-2; D unclear. This CDR3 contains 13 residues. V was shortened by 0 bases and J by 1 base, with 0 bases between the two germline ends. Germline CDR1 and CDR2: MNHEY and SVGAGI. The CDR3 loop is CASSYSNTGELFF. CDR3 nucleotides: TGTGCCAGCAGTTACTCGAACACCGGGGAGCTGTTTTTT.

In DNA form, the CDR3 reads TGCGCCAGCAGCCCCGGTAGCGGGAGTCGGTACGAGCAGTACTTC. Its protein is CASSPGSGSRYEQYF. This chain connects TRBV4-3 to TRBJ2-7, with 9 bases aligning to TRBD2. The ends lost 4 bases at V and 4 bases at J; junction bases unmatched: 8. The CDR3 consists of 15 residues. Per germline, CDR1 LGHNA and CDR2 YSLEER.

V gene TRBV20-1 combines with J gene TRBJ2-3; TRBD2 is a possible D gene (6 bases). Trimming stripped 0 bases from V and 2 bases from J, with 12 bases between. CDR1 and CDR2 from the germline V gene are DFQATT and SNEGSKA (reference sequence). This CDR3 region has 15 residues. CDR3 loop: CSARDGGDPTDTQYF. CDR3 DNA: TGCAGTGCTAGAGATGGCGGGGATCCCACAGATACGCAGTATTTT.

The chain combines TRBV5-4 with TRBJ2-3; D unresolved. In germline, CDR1 is SGHNT, CDR2 YYREEE (reference sequence). CDR3 size: 14 residues. Trimming took off 1 base at V and 4 bases at J, with 10 bases between the two ends. CDR3 loop: CASSLWGGPDTQYF. CDR3 sequence (DNA): TGTGCCAGCAGCTTGTGGGGTGGACCAGATACGCAGTATTTT. Full variable domain (missing parts from reference TRBV5-4 and TRBJ2-3): ETGVTQSPTHLIKTRGQQVTLRCSSQSGHNTVSWYQQALGQGPQFIFQYYREEENGRGNFPPRFSGLQFPNYSSELNVNALELDDSALYLCASSLWGGPDTQYFGPGTRLTVL.

V usage is TRBV28 and J usage is TRBJ2-1, with D maybe TRBD1 (6 bases). The V gene's germline CDR1 is MDHEN and CDR2 SYDVKM. This CDR3 region has 16 residues. V was cut by 6 bases and J by 6 bases, with 21 bases left in between. CDR3 bases: TGTGCCAGCAGCGACCCCACAGGGTACCGGAGCAATGAGCAGTTCTTC. Translating it yields CASSDPTGYRSNEQFF.

This clonotype showed up just a few times. V gene TRBV18 combines with J gene TRBJ2-3, with 8 bases matching TRBD1. The CDR3 loop spans 17 amino acids. Germline lookup yields CDR1 KGHSH and CDR2 LQKENI. V was pared by 2 bases and J by 0 bases, with 7 bases of the junction left unmatched. The CDR3 is CASSPFPTGASTDTQYF. DNA for the CDR3: TGTGCCAGCTCACCATTCCCGACAGGGGCTAGCACAGATACGCAGTATTTT.

This clonotype was counted only a few times. The J gene is TRBJ2-1, the V gene TRBV29-1; 7 positions match TRBD2. Per the germline V gene, CDR1 is SQVTM and CDR2 is ANQGSEA. V was pared by 7 bases and J by 4 bases, with 25 bases of the junction left unmatched. The CDR3 runs 19 residues. The CDR3 DNA reads as TGCAGCGCCAAAAGAGGGGCTAGCGGTACCCGCTCCGTTTACAATGAGCAGTTCTTC. Amino acid sequence: CSAKRGASGTRSVYNEQFF.

This clonotype was counted a few times. The V gene is TRBV29-1, the J gene TRBJ2-7, with D perhaps being TRBD1 or TRBD2 (5 bases each). The CDR3 loop spans 14 amino acids. Between the trimmed V and J ends, which lost 8 bases and 4 bases, there was a span of 21 bases. CDR1 and CDR2 (germline): SQVTM, ANQGSEA. CDR3: CSIAQRGAPYEQYF. The CDR3 DNA sequence: TGCAGCATCGCGCAACGAGGGGCTCCGTACGAGCAGTACTTC.

The chain links TRBV3-1 to TRBJ1-2, with 7 positions matching TRBD1. Germline-derived CDR1 and CDR2 are LGHDT and YNNKEL (reference sequence). The CDR3 is 16 amino acids. Trimming at V came to 3 bases and at J to 8 bases, leaving 15 bases not matched to a gene. The CDR3 DNA reads TGTGCCAGCAGCCAGCGGGGCTCGGGACAGCCAAGAGGCTACACCTTC. As protein: CASSQRGSGQPRGYTF.

This clonotype was detected ten times or more. The chain couples TRBV19 to TRBJ1-1, with D possibly being TRBD1 (6 bases). The CDR3 runs to 13 residues. Between the trimmed V and J ends, which lost 9 bases and 2 bases, there was a span of 13 bases. CDR1 and CDR2 (germline): LNHDA, SQIVND (reference sequence). The DNA of the CDR3 is TGTGCCAGCAGCATAGGGGGAAACACTGAAGCTTTCTTT. Protein sequence: CASSIGGNTEAFF.

This clonotype was detected a few times. The chain combines TRBV6-4 with TRBJ1-5, with D hard to call. CDR3 length equals 11 residues. Trimming cost V 6 bases and J 11 bases, with 11 bases left between them. Germline CDR1 MRHNA, CDR2 SNTAGT. The CDR3 here is CASRHPKAQHF. In DNA, the CDR3 is TGTGCCAGCAGACATCCCAAGGCCCAGCATTTT.

The V call is TRBV18, the J call TRBJ2-1; 13 nucleotides line up with TRBD2. Trimming removed 3 bases from V and 8 bases from J; junction bases left unmatched: 10. Germline V lookup: CDR1 KGHSH, CDR2 LQKENI. This CDR3 contains 17 residues. The CDR3 DNA is TGTGCCAGCTCACCCTCGACCGCCACTAGCGGGAGGGATGAGCAGTTCTTC. This translates into CASSPSTATSGRDEQFF. Full variable domain (rest looked up from reference TRBV18 and TRBJ2-1): NAGVMQNPRHLVRRRGQEARLRCSPMKGHSHVYWYRQLPEEGLKFMVYLQKENIIDESGMPKERFSAEFPKEGPSILRIQQVVRGDSAAYFCASSPSTATSGRDEQFFGPGTRLTVL.

This clonotype was seen only a few times. This rearrangement joins TRBV12-3 or TRBV12-4 to TRBJ1-5, with D hard to call. Trimming took off 2 bases at V and 4 bases at J, with 9 bases between the two ends. The CDR3 loop spans 14 amino acids. The CDR3 loop reads CASSLLERNQPQHF. The CDR3 bases are TGTGCCAGCAGTTTATTAGAGCGAAATCAGCCCCAGCATTTT.